This TCR beta chain stems from a study of somatic mutations in cytotoxic T cells in rheumatoid arthritis. This clone appeared a few times. Some clones are missing from TCRdb's copy, which holds only in-frame ones; the method was immunoSEQ multiplex PCR. The sample consists of 9,000 to 13,000 clones, approximately 70% of them appearing once. The clonotype was recovered from a man aged 55 to 70 in good health. The specimen sequenced was CD8+ T cells sorted from blood.

The CDR3 here is CASSLPGEYEQYF. DNA for the CDR3: TGTGCCAGCAGCTTACCGGGGGAATACGAGCAGTACTTC. The gene calls are TRBV11-2 and TRBJ2-7, with D maybe TRBD2 (6 bases). The CDR3 contains 13 residues. Trimming shortened V by 2 bases and J by 4 bases, and 9 bases separated the two germline ends. Germline values: CDR1 SGHAT, CDR2 FQNNGV.